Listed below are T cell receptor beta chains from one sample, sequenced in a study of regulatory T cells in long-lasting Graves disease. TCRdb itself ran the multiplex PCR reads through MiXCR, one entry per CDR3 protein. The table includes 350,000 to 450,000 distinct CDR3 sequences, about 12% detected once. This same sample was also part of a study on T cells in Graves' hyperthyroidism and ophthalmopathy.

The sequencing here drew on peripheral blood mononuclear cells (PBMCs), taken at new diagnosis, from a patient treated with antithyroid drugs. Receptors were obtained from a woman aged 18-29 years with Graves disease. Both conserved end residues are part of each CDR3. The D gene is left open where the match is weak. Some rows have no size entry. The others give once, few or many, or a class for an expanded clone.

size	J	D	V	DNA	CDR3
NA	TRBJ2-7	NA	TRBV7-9	TGTGCCAGCAGCTTAGGTTACAGCGTCTACGAGCAGTACTTC	CASSLGYSVYEQYF
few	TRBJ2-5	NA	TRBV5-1	TGCGCCAGCACTTCGGGGGAGACCCAGTACTTC	CASTSGETQYF
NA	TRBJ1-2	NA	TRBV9	TGTGCCAGCAGCCGAGGACGGACCTATGGCTACACCTTC	CASSRGRTYGYTF
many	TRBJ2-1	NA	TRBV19	TGTGCCAGTAGTCAGACTTCCTATCAAAACAATGAGCAGTTCTTC	CASSQTSYQNNEQFF
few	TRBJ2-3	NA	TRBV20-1	TGCAGTGCTACATCTCGCGATACGCAGTATTTT	CSATSRDTQYF
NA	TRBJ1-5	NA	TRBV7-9	TGTGCCAGCAGCTTAGCTGGTCACCGCAATCAGCCCCAGCATTTT	CASSLAGHRNQPQHF
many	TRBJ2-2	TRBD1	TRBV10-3	TGTGCCATCAGTGACACCGGGGACAGGAACACCGGGGAGCTGTTTTTT	CAISDTGDRNTGELFF
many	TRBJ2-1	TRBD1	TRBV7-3	TGTGCCAGCAGCACCCGCCGGACAGGGAGTGGGCCCAATGAGCAGTTCTTC	CASSTRRTGSGPNEQFF
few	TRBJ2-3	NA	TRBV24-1	TGTGCCACCAGTGAATCTGGGGGGACCACAGCCTTAGATACGCAGTATTTT	CATSESGGTTALDTQYF
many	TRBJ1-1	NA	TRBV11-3	TGTGCCAGCCTCAGGGGCCAAAACACTGAAGCTTTCTTT	CASLRGQNTEAFF
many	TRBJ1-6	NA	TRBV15	TGTGCCACCAGCAGAGATCTGGGAGGGCCCAATTCACCCCTCCACTTT	CATSRDLGGPNSPLHF
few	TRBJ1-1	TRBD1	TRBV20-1	TGCAGTGCTAGAGACCCCCTCGACAGGGGGCCTGAAGCTTTCTTT	CSARDPLDRGPEAFF
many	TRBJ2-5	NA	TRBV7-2	TGTGCCAGCAGCTTACTACAGGGTGGGGAGACCCAGTACTTC	CASSLLQGGETQYF
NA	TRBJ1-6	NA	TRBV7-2	TGTGCCAGCAGCTTAGTTAACAGAGGGGGTTCACCCCTCCACTTT	CASSLVNRGGSPLHF
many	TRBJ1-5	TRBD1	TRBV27	TGTGCCAGCAGTTTATTAGGGACAGGGGGGCAGCCCCAGCATTTT	CASSLLGTGGQPQHF
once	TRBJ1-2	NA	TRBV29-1	TGCAGCGTTGAAGATCAGGGAGGGGGCTACACCTTC	CSVEDQGGGYTF
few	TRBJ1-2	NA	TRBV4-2	NA	CASSQEGFWGAGTF
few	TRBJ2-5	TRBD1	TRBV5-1	TGCGCCAGCAGCGGGGACAGGGAAGAGACCCAGTACTTC	CASSGDREETQYF
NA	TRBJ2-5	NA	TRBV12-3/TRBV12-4	TGTGCCAGCAGTTTATGGCTAAATGAAGAGACCCAGTACTTC	CASSLWLNEETQYF
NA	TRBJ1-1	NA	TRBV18	TGTGCCAGCTCACCACTCCCGAATCTAATTATTGAGAACACTGAAGCTTTCTTT	CASSPLPNLIIENTEAFF
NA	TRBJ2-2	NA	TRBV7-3	TGTGCCAGCAGCTTAAACGGGCTCACCGGGGAGCTGTTTTTT	CASSLNGLTGELFF
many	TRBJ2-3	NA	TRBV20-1	TGCAGTGCTCCCGAAACAGATACGCAGTATTTT	CSAPETDTQYF
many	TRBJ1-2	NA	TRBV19	TGTGCCGTCGTGGTCGGGGATTGGGGCGGCTACACCTTC	CAVVVGDWGGYTF
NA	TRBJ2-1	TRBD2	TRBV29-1	TGCAGCGTTCGGGGGGTCCCCACGAATGAGCAGTTCTTC	CSVRGVPTNEQFF
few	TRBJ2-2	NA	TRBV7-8	TGCGCCAGCAGCTTAGAAGGACACGCGAACACCGGGGAGCTGTTTTTT	CASSLEGHANTGELFF
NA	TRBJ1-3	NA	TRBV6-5	TGTGCCAGCAGTTACACGGCCCCCCGGGACGGGGACGCCATCTCTGGAAACACCATATATTTT	CASSYTAPRDGDAISGNTIYF
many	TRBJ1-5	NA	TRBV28	TGTGCCAGCATAGACATATTTCCCCAGCCCCAGCATTTT	CASIDIFPQPQHF
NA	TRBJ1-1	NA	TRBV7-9	TGTGCCAGCAGCCGCCCGGAGTCTGAAGCTTTCTTT	CASSRPESEAFF
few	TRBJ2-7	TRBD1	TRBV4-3	TGCGCCAGCAGCCCTGGTTGGGGACAGTCCTACGAGCAGTACTTC	CASSPGWGQSYEQYF
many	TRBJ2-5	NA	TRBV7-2	TGTGCCAGCAGCTTAGTTTATCGGGAGACCCAGTACTTC	CASSLVYRETQYF
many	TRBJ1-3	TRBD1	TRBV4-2	TGTGCCAGCAGCCGAGGGACAGCGAAAAACACCATATATTTT	CASSRGTAKNTIYF
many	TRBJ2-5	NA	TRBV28	TGTGCCAGCAGTTTAGGGCAGGGCCCTCCAGAGACCCAGTACTTC	CASSLGQGPPETQYF
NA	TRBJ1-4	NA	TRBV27	TGTGCCAGCAGTCCCTCCGGAGACCTTAATGAAAAACTGTTTTTT	CASSPSGDLNEKLFF
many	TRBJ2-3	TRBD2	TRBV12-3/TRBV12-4	TGTGCCTCCAGAGGGGCGGGGGTGGTCACAGATACGCAGTATTTT	CASRGAGVVTDTQYF
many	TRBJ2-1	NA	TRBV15	TGTGCCACCAGCAAGGAGAACTCCTACAATGAGCAGTTCTTC	CATSKENSYNEQFF
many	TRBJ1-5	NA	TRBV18	TGTGCCAGCTCATTCGGAAGACAGCCCCAGCATTTT	CASSFGRQPQHF
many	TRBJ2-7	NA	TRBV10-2	TGCGCCAGCAGTGAATTTCGATACCGAGGCACCTACGAGCAGTACTTC	CASSEFRYRGTYEQYF
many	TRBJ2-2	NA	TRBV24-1	TGTGCCACCAGTGATGAGCGGGTCGACACCGGGGAGCTGTTTTTT	CATSDERVDTGELFF
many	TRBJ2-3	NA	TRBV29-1	TGCAGCGTTGGGCTGGGGCCCCTGCAGTATTTT	CSVGLGPLQYF
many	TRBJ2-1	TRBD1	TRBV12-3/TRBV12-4	TGTGCCAGCAGTCGGGACAGGAGCTCCTACAATGAGCAGTTCTTC	CASSRDRSSYNEQFF
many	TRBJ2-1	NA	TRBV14	TGTGCCAGCAGCCAAGAGGCGGGTAGTGAGCAGTTCTTC	CASSQEAGSEQFF
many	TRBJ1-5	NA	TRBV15	TGTGCCACCAGCAGAGAATACGGGTCAGGCCGAGGAGTGCCCCAGCATTTT	CATSREYGSGRGVPQHF
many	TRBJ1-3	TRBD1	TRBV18	TGTGCCAGCTCACCATTGGACAGGGCCCAAAACACCATATATTTT	CASSPLDRAQNTIYF
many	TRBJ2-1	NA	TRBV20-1	TGCAGTGCTAGAGTACAGGGAAGGCATGAGCAGTTCTTC	CSARVQGRHEQFF
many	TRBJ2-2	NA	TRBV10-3	TGTGCCATCGCCAGGAGCACCGGGGAGCTGTTTTTT	CAIARSTGELFF
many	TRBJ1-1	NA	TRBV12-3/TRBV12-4	TGTGCCAGCAGTTTTCTGGGGGTGAACACTGAAGCTTTCTTT	CASSFLGVNTEAFF
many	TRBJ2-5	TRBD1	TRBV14	TGTGCCAGCAGCCAGGCCGGGACAGAGTTTCAAGAGACCCAGTACTTC	CASSQAGTEFQETQYF
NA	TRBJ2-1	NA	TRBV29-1	TGCAGCGTTGACTTGCGCTACAATGAGCAGTTCTTC	CSVDLRYNEQFF
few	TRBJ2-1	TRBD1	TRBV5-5	TGTGCCAGCAGCTCGTACACACAGGGGAAGAATGAGCAGTTCTTC	CASSSYTQGKNEQFF
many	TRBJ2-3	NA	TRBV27	TGTGCCAGCAGTTCCCCGGCTAGCACAGATACGCAGTATTTT	CASSSPASTDTQYF
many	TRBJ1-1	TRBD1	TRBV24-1	TGTGCCACCAGTGATACCCAGGGGGTGAACACTGAAGCTTTCTTT	CATSDTQGVNTEAFF
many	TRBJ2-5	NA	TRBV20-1	TGCAGTGCTACCACAGGGTCTCCGGAGACCCAGTACTTC	CSATTGSPETQYF
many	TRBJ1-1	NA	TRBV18	TGTGCCAGCTCGCGATCAACAGGACTGAACACTGAAGCTTTCTTT	CASSRSTGLNTEAFF
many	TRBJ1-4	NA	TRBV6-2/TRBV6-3	TGTGCCAGCAGTTCCGACAGAGAACCAACTAATGAAAAACTGTTTTTT	CASSSDREPTNEKLFF